The clone carrying this T cell receptor (beta chain) was seen repeatedly, ten times or more. The target antigen is unknown. This sample is drawn from a study of T-cell reconstitution after alpha-beta-depleted transplantation in children. Findings of the study overall: Newly produced T cells mostly provided counts and TCRbeta diversity after one year, as hyperexpanded clones declined.

Using unique molecular identifiers, the investigators prepared the TCRbeta library. TCRdb re-called the PCR reads through MiXCR, storing one row per CDR3 protein. The table includes about 600,000 distinct CDR3 sequences, 10% to 15% detected once. Trimming stripped 8 bases from V and 0 bases from J, with 8 bases between. Germline CDR1 LNHDA, CDR2 SQIVND (reference sequence). The CDR3 is 13 residues long. This TCR derives from a male patient under 18 who had a stem cell transplant for acute myeloid leukemia, so the T cells may come from the graft donor. The sequenced sample was PBMCs, mostly from graft donor cells, obtained 360 days after TCRalphabeta/CD19-depleted stem cell transplant. The V call is TRBV19, the J call TRBJ2-1, with D possibly TRBD2 on 5 matching bases. This CDR3 is CASLASSYNEQFF. The CDR3 DNA is TGTGCCAGTTTAGCGAGCTCCTACAATGAGCAGTTCTTC.